This T cell receptor beta chain was recovered during a study of blood T cells in healthy people across ages. The CDR3 is 13 residues long. CDR1 is DFQATT, CDR2 SNEGSKA, per germline (reference sequence). A note on this clonotype: Antigen unknown.

Combining a sample-barcoded 5' primer with a J-beta primer mix, a second PCR ran for roughly 6 to 12 cycles. TCRdb recomputed calls from the 5' RACE reads with MiXCR, one row per CDR3 protein. The data hold 550,000 to 700,000 distinct CDR3 sequences, with 25% to 30% observed a single time. The study, taken as a whole, reports: Higher diversity and more naive CD4+ cells were features of long-lived donors, compared to aged donors.

This TCR was recovered from a woman aged 70-85 years in good health. The chain has TRBV20-1 and TRBJ2-1, with D perhaps matching TRBD1 (5 bases). The J call is doubtful: the DNA matches TRBJ2-7 better. Sequenced: blood. CDR3 protein: CSTARQGYYEQYF. The CDR3 DNA reads as TGCAGTACTGCACGGCAGGGATACTACGAGCAGTACTTC.